The present entry profiles one T cell receptor (beta chain) with its context. The antigen it recognizes is unknown. No base-level quality is on record; no much larger clone is a single base apart. CDR1 is given as DFQATT and CDR2 as SNEGSKA, both from the germline V gene (reference sequence). The trim is 2 bases for V and 8 bases for J, with a gap of 6 bases between the germline ends. The CDR3 measures 10 amino acids from cysteine to phenylalanine. Here the CDR3 DNA is all that survives: 30 bases in frame from base 1. This specimen comes from a study of blood T cells in healthy people across ages (dated by TCRdb to the mid-2010s). With regard to the full study: In model experiments, roughly one uniquely barcoded TCR beta cDNA molecule per two T cells was captured by template switching. The study measured age-related changes in TCR beta repertoire diversity using deep sequencing normalized with unique cDNA molecular identifiers. The donors were split into four age groups: young (average about 15 years), middle-aged (more than 35), aged (over 55) and long-lived (approximately 80). To avoid experimental bias, donors of different ages were distributed randomly across sequencing lanes. Using the same blood draw, the study looked at two additional independent replicas of 1 million unique cDNA reads for two donors, one aged 18 to 30 and the other aged 80 or older. Study-wide findings and limitations: Donor CMV infection status was unknown, potentially confounding age-related changes in expanded clonotypes. The percentage of naive T cells measured by flow cytometry correlated strongly with observed TCR beta diversity. Observed TCR beta diversity per million T cells fell roughly linearly with age, and a significant reduction was already apparent by age around 36. Because profiling used bulk unsorted PBMCs, naive and antigen-experienced compartments could not be compared conclusively. Total diversity estimates from one million sequenced T cells were considered lower bounds and underestimates. Compared with the aged group, the long-lived group had more naive CD4+ T cells, fewer expanded clones and increased TCR diversity, a pattern suggesting age selection.

Library creation used 5' RACE. The data were produced on an Illumina HiSeq 2500. The second PCR ran for roughly 7 to 12 cycles and used a J-beta primer mix along with a sample-barcoded 5' primer. Each TCR beta cDNA molecule received a unique molecular identifier from a template-switch 5' adaptor carrying 12 random nucleotides. At least 2.5 million CDR3-containing paired-end reads were obtained from each sample. The Mint cDNA synthesis kit, primed by a TRBC-specific oligonucleotide, was used to synthesize first-strand cDNA from all RNA. Following uracil-DNA glycosylase treatment, a first 18-cycle PCR with universal primers M1SS and BC2_uni_R was performed on all cDNA. The original methods were these. For normalization, 1 million high-quality reads were randomly selected from each sample, with every read carrying a distinct molecular identifier. Instead of being binned into consensus sequences, reads with shared molecular identifiers were discarded. MiTCR, run with a Q25 quality threshold and the strictest error-elimination algorithm, handled CDR3 identification, clonotype clustering and error correction. Lower-bound total TCR beta diversity was estimated with a nonparametric unseen species model using Euler transformation. The raw public reads went through TCRdb reprocessing: fastp at Q25, MiXCR clone calling, in-frame beta chains kept. Rows matching on CDR3 protein sequence are summarized as one entry with the most common DNA and genes. The V and J calls here are based on TCRdb, not the publication. The sample includes roughly 1,800,000 distinct CDR3 sequences, with 49% observed a single time. The ten largest make up roughly 2% of the sample.

Systemically healthy Caucasian individuals from Russia, 39 in total and aged roughly 6 to 100 years, were included as donors. Each donor gave ten milliliters of peripheral blood, collected into EDTA-treated Vacutainer tubes. PBMCs were isolated by Ficoll-Paque density-gradient centrifugation, with at least 7 million obtained per sample. Trizol reagent was used to extract total RNA from the PBMCs, yielding at least 5 micrograms per sample. For every donor, flow cytometry on a PBMC aliquot measured the percentage of naive CD45RAhigh/CD27high T cells. The origin of this receptor is a woman in her 40s in good health. The sequenced sample consisted of blood. The sequence links TRBV20-1 to TRBJ1-2, with no reliable assignment of the D segment. This receptor carries the CDR3 CSARQQGYTF. The DNA sequence is TGCAGTGCTAGACAACAGGGCTACACCTTC.